Listed below are T cell receptor beta chains from one sample, sequenced in a study of blood T cell repertoires in COVID-19. The repertoire was sequenced with immunoSEQ multiplex PCR; TCRdb's copy has only in-frame clones and lacks some. The sample contains around 280,000 clones, about nine tenths of which appear only once. The source material was peripheral blood. These receptors were obtained from a woman aged 30 to 39 with COVID-19, enrolled during active disease. Both conserved end residues are part of each CDR3. Fields, in order: clone size, J gene, D gene, V gene, CDR3 protein, CDR3 DNA. The D gene is left open where the match is weak. For some rows the clone size is stated as once, few or many, or as a class when expanded; others skip it.

clone_size: once
j_call: TRBJ2-3
d_call: -
v_call: TRBV10-1
cdr3_aa: CASSGLTDTQYF
cdr3_nt: TGCGCCAGCAGTGGGCTCACAGATACGCAGTATTTT

clone_size: -
j_call: TRBJ1-6
d_call: -
v_call: TRBV6-5
cdr3_aa: CASSSWRGLPPLHF
cdr3_nt: TGTGCCAGCAGCTCTTGGCGGGGGTTGCCACCCCTCCACTTT

clone_size: -
j_call: TRBJ1-6
d_call: -
v_call: TRBV5-6
cdr3_aa: CASSYGGGKSPLHF
cdr3_nt: TGTGCCAGCAGCTATGGTGGCGGGAAATCACCCCTCCACTTT

clone_size: -
j_call: TRBJ2-3
d_call: TRBD2
v_call: TRBV5-1
cdr3_aa: CASSLYQGGTSGTDTQYF
cdr3_nt: TGCGCCAGCAGCTTGTACCAGGGGGGGACTAGCGGCACAGATACGCAGTATTTT

clone_size: many
j_call: TRBJ2-5
d_call: -
v_call: TRBV6-5
cdr3_aa: CASRRTRGETQYF
cdr3_nt: TGTGCCAGCAGAAGGACCCGAGGGGAGACCCAGTACTTC

clone_size: -
j_call: TRBJ2-7
d_call: TRBD2
v_call: TRBV3-1/TRBV3-2
cdr3_aa: CASSPQTSGTEQYF
cdr3_nt: TGTGCCAGCAGCCCGCAGACTAGCGGGACCGAGCAGTACTTC

clone_size: -
j_call: TRBJ1-1
d_call: -
v_call: TRBV6-5
cdr3_aa: CASSYRQDPWYTEAFF
cdr3_nt: TGTGCCAGCAGTTACCGACAGGACCCATGGTACACTGAAGCTTTCTTT

clone_size: -
j_call: TRBJ1-4
d_call: TRBD1
v_call: TRBV27
cdr3_aa: CASGQTGGKLFF
cdr3_nt: TGTGCCAGCGGGCAGACAGGGGGAAAACTGTTTTTT

clone_size: -
j_call: TRBJ2-3
d_call: -
v_call: TRBV29-1
cdr3_aa: CSVLDGGSGTQYF
cdr3_nt: TGCAGCGTCTTGGATGGGGGCTCCGGTACGCAGTATTTT

clone_size: -
j_call: TRBJ1-2
d_call: TRBD1
v_call: TRBV27
cdr3_aa: CASSFRDSNYGYTF
cdr3_nt: TGTGCCAGCAGTTTCCGGGACAGTAACTATGGCTACACCTTC

clone_size: -
j_call: TRBJ1-2
d_call: TRBD1
v_call: TRBV9
cdr3_aa: CASSVGQRYWDRGYYGYTF
cdr3_nt: TGTGCCAGCAGCGTCGGTCAGAGGTACTGGGACAGGGGTTACTATGGCTACACCTTC

clone_size: -
j_call: TRBJ1-2
d_call: -
v_call: TRBV5-1
cdr3_aa: CASSPDWGEGYTF
cdr3_nt: TGCGCCAGCAGCCCGGATTGGGGGGAGGGCTACACCTTC

clone_size: -
j_call: TRBJ1-4
d_call: TRBD1
v_call: TRBV6-5
cdr3_aa: CASSTGGPDEKLFF
cdr3_nt: TGTGCCAGCAGCACAGGGGGCCCTGATGAAAAACTGTTTTTT

clone_size: -
j_call: TRBJ2-3
d_call: -
v_call: TRBV5-1
cdr3_aa: CASSPTSRGSDTQYF
cdr3_nt: TGCGCCAGCAGCCCTACTTCGAGAGGGTCAGATACGCAGTATTTT

clone_size: -
j_call: TRBJ2-1
d_call: TRBD2
v_call: TRBV7-7
cdr3_aa: CASSFTGTSGEQFF
cdr3_nt: TGTGCCAGCAGTTTCACCGGGACTAGCGGCGAGCAGTTCTTC

clone_size: -
j_call: TRBJ1-3
d_call: -
v_call: TRBV1
cdr3_aa: CTSSQDLVDRGFSSGNTIYF
cdr3_nt: TGCACCAGCAGCCAAGATCTTGTGGACAGAGGCTTTAGCTCTGGAAACACCATATATTTT

clone_size: once
j_call: TRBJ1-2
d_call: TRBD1
v_call: TRBV10-3
cdr3_aa: CAISPGQTYGYTF
cdr3_nt: TGTGCCATCAGTCCGGGACAGACCTATGGCTACACCTTC

clone_size: -
j_call: TRBJ2-2
d_call: TRBD1
v_call: TRBV12-5
cdr3_aa: CASGLGRPTTGTGGTGELFF
cdr3_nt: TGTGCTAGTGGTTTGGGGCGACCGACTACCGGGACAGGGGGCACCGGGGAGCTGTTTTTT

clone_size: -
j_call: TRBJ2-7
d_call: -
v_call: TRBV5-1
cdr3_aa: CASSLRGPSSYEQYF
cdr3_nt: TGCGCCAGCAGCTTGAGGGGCCCGAGCTCCTACGAGCAGTACTTC

clone_size: -
j_call: TRBJ1-4
d_call: -
v_call: TRBV7-6
cdr3_aa: CASSLFPRGRGDEKLFF
cdr3_nt: TGTGCCAGCAGCTTATTCCCCCGGGGGCGGGGGGATGAAAAACTGTTTTTT

clone_size: -
j_call: TRBJ2-3
d_call: TRBD2
v_call: TRBV27
cdr3_aa: CASSLSTSGGATQYF
cdr3_nt: TGTGCCAGCAGTTTGTCGACTAGCGGGGGTGCTACGCAGTATTTT

clone_size: -
j_call: TRBJ2-1
d_call: -
v_call: TRBV2
cdr3_aa: CASSGGYNEQFF
cdr3_nt: TGTGCCAGCAGTGGAGGGTACAATGAGCAGTTCTTC

clone_size: -
j_call: TRBJ2-7
d_call: -
v_call: TRBV5-1
cdr3_aa: CASSPGTLTYEQYF
cdr3_nt: TGCGCCAGCAGCCCCGGGACACTTACTTACGAGCAGTACTTC

clone_size: -
j_call: TRBJ2-6
d_call: -
v_call: TRBV5-8
cdr3_aa: CASSSPGSGANVLTF
cdr3_nt: TGTGCCAGCAGCTCCCCGGGATCTGGGGCCAACGTCCTGACTTTC

clone_size: -
j_call: TRBJ1-1
d_call: -
v_call: TRBV14
cdr3_aa: CASSQAFGVRTEAFF
cdr3_nt: TGTGCCAGCAGCCAGGCTTTCGGGGTTCGGACTGAAGCTTTCTTT

clone_size: -
j_call: TRBJ1-6
d_call: TRBD1
v_call: TRBV6-5
cdr3_aa: CASSRTGSMDSPLHF
cdr3_nt: TGTGCCAGCTCGAGGACAGGGTCAATGGATTCACCCCTCCACTTT

clone_size: -
j_call: TRBJ1-1
d_call: -
v_call: TRBV24-1
cdr3_aa: CATSDTVRKNTEAFF
cdr3_nt: TGTGCCACCAGTGATACCGTGCGGAAGAACACTGAAGCTTTCTTT

clone_size: -
j_call: TRBJ1-4
d_call: -
v_call: TRBV5-1
cdr3_aa: CASSLDSGITALAQLHEKLFF
cdr3_nt: TGCGCCAGCAGCTTGGACTCCGGGATAACCGCCCTTGCCCAACTACATGAAAAACTGTTTTTT

clone_size: -
j_call: TRBJ1-1
d_call: -
v_call: TRBV27
cdr3_aa: CASSFGGSEAFF
cdr3_nt: TGTGCCAGCAGTTTCGGGGGATCTGAAGCTTTCTTT

clone_size: once
j_call: TRBJ1-5
d_call: TRBD1
v_call: TRBV12-3/TRBV12-4
cdr3_aa: CASSGDRVVSQHF
cdr3_nt: TGTGCCAGCAGTGGGGACAGGGTCGTGTCCCAGCATTTT

clone_size: -
j_call: TRBJ2-1
d_call: -
v_call: TRBV30
cdr3_aa: CAWSETYQRIYNEQFF
cdr3_nt: TGTGCCTGGAGTGAAACTTACCAAAGAATTTACAATGAGCAGTTCTTC

clone_size: -
j_call: TRBJ2-7
d_call: TRBD1
v_call: TRBV2
cdr3_aa: CASVRDSGPREQYF
cdr3_nt: TGTGCCAGTGTCCGGGACAGCGGACCGAGGGAGCAGTACTTC

clone_size: -
j_call: TRBJ1-6
d_call: TRBD1
v_call: TRBV11-2
cdr3_aa: CASSPSGTGKNSPLHF
cdr3_nt: TGTGCCAGCAGCCCGAGCGGGACAGGGAAAAATTCACCCCTCCACTTT

clone_size: -
j_call: TRBJ1-6
d_call: -
v_call: TRBV11-3
cdr3_aa: CASSLGVNSPLHF
cdr3_nt: TGTGCCAGCAGCTTAGGCGTAAATTCACCCCTCCACTTT

clone_size: -
j_call: TRBJ1-2
d_call: -
v_call: TRBV27
cdr3_aa: CASSLSARSVYGYTF
cdr3_nt: TGTGCCAGCAGTTTATCGGCCAGGTCCGTCTATGGCTACACCTTC

clone_size: -
j_call: TRBJ1-5
d_call: -
v_call: TRBV21-1
cdr3_aa: CARMERRQPQHF
cdr3_nt: TGTGCCAGGATGGAGAGGAGGCAGCCCCAGCATTTT

clone_size: -
j_call: TRBJ2-5
d_call: -
v_call: TRBV5-5
cdr3_aa: CASSLGATYTGETQYF
cdr3_nt: TGTGCCAGCAGCTTGGGGGCGACCTACACGGGGGAGACCCAGTACTTC

clone_size: -
j_call: TRBJ2-1
d_call: -
v_call: TRBV9
cdr3_aa: CASSVAFGGVINEQFF
cdr3_nt: TGTGCCAGCAGCGTAGCGTTCGGGGGAGTTATTAATGAGCAGTTCTTC

clone_size: -
j_call: TRBJ2-5
d_call: TRBD2
v_call: TRBV5-1
cdr3_aa: CASSTLAGQETQYF
cdr3_nt: TGCGCCAGCAGCACACTAGCGGGGCAAGAGACCCAGTACTTC

clone_size: -
j_call: TRBJ1-2
d_call: -
v_call: TRBV11-2
cdr3_aa: CASSLETGPRYGYTF
cdr3_nt: TGTGCCAGCAGCTTAGAAACAGGTCCTCGCTATGGCTACACCTTC

clone_size: -
j_call: TRBJ1-5
d_call: -
v_call: TRBV28
cdr3_aa: CASSSGGWPQHF
cdr3_nt: TGTGCCAGCAGCAGCGGGGGATGGCCCCAGCATTTT

clone_size: -
j_call: TRBJ2-7
d_call: -
v_call: TRBV18
cdr3_aa: CASSPTGGVTYEQYF
cdr3_nt: TGTGCCAGCTCACCAACAGGGGGGGTAACGTACGAGCAGTACTTC

clone_size: -
j_call: TRBJ2-1
d_call: TRBD1
v_call: TRBV6-5
cdr3_aa: CACHPGTGDGEQFF
cdr3_nt: TGTGCCTGTCATCCCGGGACAGGGGACGGTGAGCAGTTCTTC

clone_size: many
j_call: TRBJ1-1
d_call: -
v_call: TRBV7-9
cdr3_aa: CASSPWRNGNFGGNTEAFF
cdr3_nt: TGTGCCAGCAGCCCCTGGAGAAACGGGAACTTTGGCGGGAACACTGAAGCTTTCTTT

clone_size: -
j_call: TRBJ1-1
d_call: TRBD1
v_call: TRBV5-5
cdr3_aa: CASSLWGQGMNTEAFF
cdr3_nt: TGTGCCAGCAGCTTGTGGGGACAGGGTATGAACACTGAAGCTTTCTTT

clone_size: -
j_call: TRBJ2-1
d_call: TRBD2
v_call: TRBV5-1
cdr3_aa: CASSSVPGLAGGHNEQFF
cdr3_nt: TGCGCCAGCAGCTCAGTCCCGGGACTAGCGGGGGGCCACAATGAGCAGTTCTTC

clone_size: few
j_call: TRBJ1-3
d_call: -
v_call: TRBV11-2
cdr3_aa: CASSADISGNTIYF
cdr3_nt: TGTGCCAGCAGCGCTGACATCTCTGGAAACACCATATATTTT

clone_size: -
j_call: TRBJ2-5
d_call: -
v_call: TRBV6-2/TRBV6-3
cdr3_aa: CASSYYVGGTGIETQYF
cdr3_nt: TGTGCCAGCAGTTACTACGTTGGGGGCACGGGGATCGAGACCCAGTACTTC

clone_size: -
j_call: TRBJ1-2
d_call: TRBD1
v_call: TRBV19
cdr3_aa: CASSRQGISDYYTF
cdr3_nt: TGTGCCAGTAGTAGACAGGGGATATCTGACTACTACACCTTC

clone_size: -
j_call: TRBJ2-7
d_call: TRBD1
v_call: TRBV6-2/TRBV6-3
cdr3_aa: CASSYWDRVPYEQYF
cdr3_nt: TGTGCCAGCAGTTACTGGGACAGGGTACCCTACGAGCAGTACTTC

clone_size: -
j_call: TRBJ2-7
d_call: -
v_call: TRBV5-6
cdr3_aa: CASSSPVRGAIEYF
cdr3_nt: TGTGCCAGCAGCTCTCCAGTCCGGGGGGCTATTGAATACTTC